Following are 28 T cell receptor beta chains from one sample sequenced in a study of T cell responses to AZD1222 COVID-19 vaccine. Generated by immunoSEQ multiplex PCR, the TCRdb table keeps only in-frame clones and is missing some. The repertoire holds some 150,000 clones, 75% to 90% seen once, with around 4.1% in the top ten. Sequenced material: peripheral blood, taken on day 0 of MenACWY control vaccination. Receptors originate from an adult in good health.

The chain recombines TRBV5-1 with TRBJ2-7; no clear D. Germline V CDR1 and CDR2: SGHRS, YFSETQ. This CDR3 spans 12 amino acids. V lost 4 bases and J lost 6, with 11 bases in between. CDR3 protein: CASSPGGIEQYF. In nucleotides, the CDR3 is TGCGCCAGCAGCCCTGGTGGGATCGAGCAGTACTTC. Supplemented by reference TRBV5-1 and TRBJ2-7, the full variable domain reads KAGVTQTPRYLIKTRGQQVTLSCSPISGHRSVSWYQQTPGQGLQFLFEYFSETQRNKGNFPGRFSGRQFSNSRSEMNVSTLELGDSALYLCASSPGGIEQYFGPGTRLTVT.

The chain joins TRBV2 to TRBJ1-2, with D maybe TRBD1 (6 bases). Trimming shortened V by 0 bases and J by 4 bases, and 12 bases separated the two germline ends. The germline CDR1 and CDR2 sequences are SNHLY and FYNNEI. The CDR3 is made up of 15 amino acids. CDR3 bases: TGTGCCAGCAGTGAAGCTAACAGGGTCCCCTATGGCTACACCTTC. Its protein product is CASSEANRVPYGYTF. Full variable domain (outside the CDR3, taken from reference TRBV2 and TRBJ1-2): EPEVTQTPSHQVTQMGQEVILRCVPISNHLYFYWYRQILGQKVEFLVSFYNNEISEKSEIFDDQFSVERPDGSNFTLKIRSTKLEDSAMYFCASSEANRVPYGYTFGSGTRLTVV.

The chain joins TRBV19 to TRBJ1-5, with TRBD1 matching 7 bases. V gave up 6 bases and J gave up 0 bases; unmatched junction bases: 11. Germline CDR1 and CDR2: LNHDA and SQIVND (reference sequence). The CDR3 has 17 amino acids. In nucleotides, the CDR3 is TGTGCCAGTAGCCCCCTGAAGGGGGCGACTAGCAATCAGCCCCAGCATTTT. Its translation is CASSPLKGATSNQPQHF.

The chain couples TRBV3-1 (or the pseudogene TRBV3-2) to TRBJ2-2; D unresolved. Germline lookup yields CDR1 LGHDT and CDR2 YNNKEL (reference sequence). The CDR3 runs to 14 residues. V lost 4 bases to trimming and J lost 4 bases, with 10 bases between them. The chain's CDR3 is CASSLDPTTGELFF. The DNA for the CDR3 is TGTGCCAGCAGCCTCGATCCCACCACCGGGGAGCTGTTTTTT.

This clone has only one observation. The rearrangement uses TRBV6-5 and TRBJ1-1; D uncertain. Germline values: CDR1 MNHEY, CDR2 SVGAGI. Trimming removed 2 bases from V and 1 base from J, with 5 bases in between. The CDR3 covers 13 residues. The CDR3 reads CASSYGRNTEAFF. The CDR3 DNA is TGTGCCAGCAGTTACGGGCGGAACACTGAAGCTTTCTTT.

The chain has TRBV2 and TRBJ1-2, with 9 nucleotides matching TRBD1. Germline V CDR1 and CDR2: SNHLY, FYNNEI. The CDR3 loop spans 16 amino acids. V dropped 6 bases and J dropped 8; count of bases not matched to a gene: 16. The CDR3 reads CASRLQGALRFRGYTF. DNA of the CDR3: TGTGCCAGCAGGCTACAGGGGGCTCTTCGTTTTCGGGGCTACACCTTC.

The genes are TRBV7-2 and TRBJ1-2, with D hard to call. This CDR3 contains 12 residues. V was clipped by 1 base and J by 4 bases, with 4 bases between them. Germline V CDR1 and CDR2: SGHTA, FQGNSA. The CDR3 is CASSLDSYGYTF. For the CDR3, the DNA is TGTGCCAGCAGCTTAGACAGCTATGGCTACACCTTC. The full variable domain, rest sourced from reference TRBV7-2 and TRBJ1-2, is GAGVSQSPSNKVTEKGKDVELRCDPISGHTALYWYRQSLGQGLEFLIYFQGNSAPDKSGLPSDRFSAERTGGSVSTLTIQRTQQEDSAVYLCASSLDSYGYTFGSGTRLTVV.

This clone was counted only a few times. The rearrangement joins TRBV27 to TRBJ2-1; the D gene is possibly TRBD1 (8 bases). The CDR3 extends over 16 amino acids. V was cut by 0 bases and J by 8 bases, with 17 bases left in between. Germline V lookup: CDR1 MNHEY, CDR2 SMNVEV (reference sequence). CDR3 coding DNA: TGTGCCAGCAGTTTATCGATCAACAGGGGGGGCGATGAGCAGTTCTTC. It encodes CASSLSINRGGDEQFF.

A single count supports this clone. The V gene is TRBV11-1, the J gene TRBJ1-1; D possibly corresponds to TRBD1 (6 bases). Germline V gene data show CDR1 as SGHAT and CDR2 as FQDESV (reference sequence). The CDR3 length is 14 residues. Trimming took 5 bases from V and 2 from J, leaving 12 bases between them. Written as DNA, the CDR3 is TGTGCCAGCAGCCCACAGGGTGGTAACACTGAAGCTTTCTTT. As protein: CASSPQGGNTEAFF.

The chain has TRBV5-6 and TRBJ1-6; D not resolved. The CDR3 loop spans 12 amino acids. Looked up from germline, CDR1 is SGHDT and CDR2 is YYEEEE. V was shortened by 4 bases and J by 6 bases, with 5 bases between the two germline ends. CDR3 sequence: CASSQFNSPLHF. The CDR3 DNA sequence: TGTGCCAGCAGCCAGTTTAATTCACCCCTCCACTTT.

This clone was observed a few times. V and J are TRBV5-1 and TRBJ2-1; D possibly corresponds to TRBD1 (6 bases). Germline CDR1 is SGHRS and CDR2 is YFSETQ. The CDR3 length is 17 residues. The germline V and J ends were trimmed by 3 bases and 0 bases, with 16 bases remaining between them. DNA for the CDR3: TGCGCCAGCAGCTCATCGTTGGGGGCCGGCTCCTACAATGAGCAGTTCTTC. Its translation: CASSSSLGAGSYNEQFF.

V gene TRBV28 combines with J gene TRBJ1-2; 7 nucleotides match TRBD1. The germline V gene encodes CDR1 MDHEN and CDR2 SYDVKM. Trimming at V came to 7 bases and at J to 6 bases, leaving 14 bases not matched to a gene. The CDR3 runs 15 residues. The CDR3 DNA is TGTGCCAGCACCCCAGGGGACAGTCGGGGAGATGGCTACACCTTC. This gives the protein CASTPGDSRGDGYTF.

V and J are TRBV5-6 and TRBJ2-1; D is unclear. Deletions cut 1 base from V and 10 bases from J, with 12 bases between. The CDR3 spans 13 residues. Germline V gives CDR1 SGHDT, CDR2 YYEEEE. CDR3 in amino acids: CASSLFSIGEQFF. The CDR3 DNA reads TGTGCCAGCAGCTTGTTTAGCATCGGGGAGCAGTTCTTC.

The CDR3 sequence is CATSEGANTEAFF. The CDR3 region has the DNA TGTGCCACCAGTGAGGGGGCGAACACTGAAGCTTTCTTT. The rearrangement uses TRBV24-1 and TRBJ1-1; tentatively, D is TRBD1 (6 bases). There are 13 residues in the CDR3. The germline V and J ends were trimmed by 4 bases and 1 base, with 6 bases remaining between them. CDR1 is KGHDR and CDR2 is SFDVKD in the germline V gene.

This clone was picked up one time. The chain links TRBV3-1 (or the pseudogene TRBV3-2) to TRBJ2-7; D is perhaps TRBD2 (5 bases). This CDR3 is 13 amino acids long. The germline gives CDR1 LGHDT, CDR2 YNNKEL (reference sequence). The V end lost 3 bases, the J end lost 6 bases, and 12 bases lay between the germline ends. CDR3 protein: CASSQAYRGEQYV. Written as DNA, the CDR3 is TGTGCCAGCAGCCAGGCCTATCGGGGCGAGCAGTACGTC.

The rearrangement links TRBV6-1 to TRBJ1-3; D is uncertain. Germline V gene sequence: CDR1 MNHNS, CDR2 SASEGT. The CDR3 spans 16 residues. Trimming took off 3 bases at V and 0 bases at J, with 12 bases between the two ends. The CDR3 DNA sequence: TGTGCCAGCAGTGATGGACCATCGAGCTCTGGAAACACCATATATTTT. Amino acids: CASSDGPSSSGNTIYF.

The chain couples TRBV11-2 to TRBJ2-3, with D perhaps TRBD2 (6 bases). The CDR3 covers 15 residues. Germline CDR1 is SGHAT and CDR2 is FQNNGV. Trimming shortened V by 2 bases and J by 3 bases, and 12 bases separated the two germline ends. Here the CDR3 reads CASSLLTGVTDTQYF. The DNA of the CDR3 is TGTGCCAGCAGCTTACTGACGGGGGTAACAGATACGCAGTATTTT.

The chain has TRBV30 and TRBJ2-4, with D maybe TRBD2 (6 bases). V shed 1 base and J shed 2 bases, with 12 bases lying between them. The CDR3 contains 15 residues. Germline V gene data show CDR1 as GTSNPN and CDR2 as SVGIG (reference sequence). The CDR3, as DNA: TGTGCCTGGAGTGGCCCGGGACTTCCCAAAAACATTCAGTACTTC. Translated: CAWSGPGLPKNIQYF.

This clone has only a few counts. Within the sample, other DNA sequences also encode this same CDR3. As DNA, the CDR3 is TGCGCCAGCAGCCCGGGACAGAGTAGCAATCAGCCCCAGCATTTT. The encoded protein is CASSPGQSSNQPQHF. This chain links TRBV5-1 with TRBJ1-5; 7 bases align to TRBD1. CDR1 is SGHRS and CDR2 is YFSETQ in the germline V gene. Unmatched junction bases numbered 4, after V lost 4 bases and J lost 0 bases. This CDR3 comprises 15 residues.

The V call is TRBV19, the J call TRBJ1-1; no firm D call. The CDR3 has 12 residues. CDR1 LNHDA and CDR2 SQIVND come from the germline V gene (reference sequence). Trimming removed 5 bases at V and 4 bases at J, with 8 bases between. The CDR3 DNA sequence: TGTGCCAGTAGTTCGATGGTCACTGAAGCTTTCTTT. This sequence encodes CASSSMVTEAFF. Supplemented by reference TRBV19 and TRBJ1-1, the full variable domain reads DGGITQSPKYLFRKEGQNVTLSCEQNLNHDAMYWYRQDPGQGLRLIYYSQIVNDFQKGDIAEGYSVSREKKESFPLTVTSAQKNPTAFYLCASSSMVTEAFFGQGTRLTVV.

The rearrangement joins TRBV4-1 to TRBJ1-4, with a possible D match to TRBD1 (5 bases). This CDR3 spans 19 amino acids. Trimming took 1 base from V and 7 from J, leaving 25 bases between them. The germline V gene has CDR1 MGHRA and CDR2 YSYEKL. The CDR3 DNA reads as TGCGCCAGCAGCCAAGTCTCTAGCAGGGTCCCCATGCGAGGTGAAAAACTGTTTTTT. This sequence encodes CASSQVSSRVPMRGEKLFF.

The rearrangement links TRBV10-1 to TRBJ2-7; D gene uncertain. CDR3 length: 13 amino acids. Trimming cost V 4 bases and J 0 bases, with 7 bases left between them. The germline gives CDR1 WNHNN, CDR2 SYGVQD (reference sequence). In DNA form, the CDR3 reads TGCGCCAGCAGTGGTCCCAACTCCTACGAGCAGTACTTC. The encoded protein is CASSGPNSYEQYF.

V gene TRBV14 combines with J gene TRBJ1-2; D call uncertain. The CDR3 totals 13 residues. Trimming took 1 base from V and 2 from J, leaving 5 bases between them. Germline CDR1 is SGHDN and CDR2 is FVKESK. The CDR3 DNA follows: TGTGCCAGCAGCCAAGGACGGAACTATGGCTACACCTTC. It translates to CASSQGRNYGYTF.

V and J are TRBV5-1 and TRBJ1-5, with D possibly being TRBD1 (6 bases). Germline assignment: CDR1 SGHRS and CDR2 YFSETQ. V dropped 0 bases and J dropped 3 bases, with 7 bases sitting between them. The CDR3 is 14 residues long. CDR3 sequence reads: CASSLGGHNQPQHF. In nucleotides, the CDR3 is TGCGCCAGCAGCTTGGGGGGGCACAATCAGCCCCAGCATTTT.

This rearrangement joins TRBV5-1 to TRBJ2-5; 9 nucleotides line up with TRBD1. The CDR3 runs 15 residues. Germline CDR1 and CDR2: SGHRS and YFSETQ. Trimming removed 5 bases from V and 5 bases from J; junction bases left unmatched: 10. The CDR3 region has the DNA TGCGCCAGCAGTCTTGGACAGGGGAGTATGGAGACCCAGTACTTC. It codes for CASSLGQGSMETQYF.

The V gene is TRBV18, the J gene TRBJ2-5; perhaps D is TRBD1 or TRBD2 (6 bases each). Germline CDR1 KGHSH, CDR2 LQKENI. V was shortened by 1 base and J by 5 bases, with 17 bases between the two germline ends. The CDR3 has 16 residues. CDR3 nucleotides: TGTGCCAGCTCACCACTGGTTATAGGGGGGACGGAGACCCAGTACTTC. Its protein product is CASSPLVIGGTETQYF.

This chain connects TRBV18 to TRBJ2-5; 7 nucleotides line up with TRBD2. This CDR3 is built from 15 residues. Germline lookup yields CDR1 KGHSH and CDR2 LQKENI. After removal of 3 bases from V and 2 bases from J, the junction contained 6 bases not matched to a gene. The CDR3 reads CASSPPAAGQETQYF. As DNA, the CDR3 is TGTGCCAGCTCACCTCCGGCAGCGGGGCAAGAGACCCAGTACTTC.

The chain uses TRBV4-2 and TRBJ2-3; perhaps TRBD2 as D (6 bases). Germline-derived CDR1 and CDR2 are LGHNA and YNFKEQ. The CDR3 runs 16 residues. Between the trimmed V and J ends, which lost 1 base and 10 bases, there was a span of 21 bases. In DNA, the CDR3 is TGTGCCAGCAGCCAAGGGTTCGGCGGGGCCGGAAGGGCGCAGTATTTT. Its translation is CASSQGFGGAGRAQYF.